This TCR beta chain comes out of a study of T cells in Graves' hyperthyroidism and ophthalmopathy. General study findings and limits: The majority of expanded thyroid clonotypes above 0.001 also appeared in blood.

For this clonotype: Its specificity is unknown.

Over 18 months, lack of ophthalmopathy progression marked Graves' hyperthyroidism as stable. The germline gives CDR1 MNHEY, CDR2 SVGEGT. Deletions cut 3 bases from V and 4 bases from J, with 10 bases between. This CDR3 is 14 amino acids long. RNA transcripts served as the template for amplifying TCR beta CDR3 regions. The TCR CDR3 was amplified in a first-round RT-PCR using the HTBI primer set. In TCRdb, the multiplex PCR reads were re-called with MiXCR into one record per CDR3 protein. The sample comprises fewer than 350,000 distinct CDR3 sequences, 15% to 20% of which are singletons, and 49% rests with the top ten.

The sequence was collected from a woman aged 50 to 65 with Graves' hyperthyroidism. Source material: blood. The chain is built from TRBV6-2 or TRBV6-3 and TRBJ2-1; D unresolved. DNA of the CDR3: TGTGCCAGCAGTTATTTGGACCCGTACAATGAGCAGTTCTTC. Its translation: CASSYLDPYNEQFF.